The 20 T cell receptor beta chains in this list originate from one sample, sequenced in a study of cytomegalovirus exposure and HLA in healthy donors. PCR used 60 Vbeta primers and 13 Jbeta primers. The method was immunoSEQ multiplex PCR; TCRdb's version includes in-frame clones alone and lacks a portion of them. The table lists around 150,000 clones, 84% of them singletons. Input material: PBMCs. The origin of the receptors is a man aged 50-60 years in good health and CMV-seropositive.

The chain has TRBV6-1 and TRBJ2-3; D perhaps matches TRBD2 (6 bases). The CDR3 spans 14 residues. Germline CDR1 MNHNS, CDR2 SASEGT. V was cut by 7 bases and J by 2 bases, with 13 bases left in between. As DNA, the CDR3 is TGTGCCAGCATGCGGGACGGATACACAGATACGCAGTATTTT. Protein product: CASMRDGYTDTQYF.

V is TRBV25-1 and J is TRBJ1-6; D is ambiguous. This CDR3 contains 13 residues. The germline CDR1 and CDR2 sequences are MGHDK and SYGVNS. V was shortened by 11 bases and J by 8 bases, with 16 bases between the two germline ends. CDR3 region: CAARGVEDSPLHF. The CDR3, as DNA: TGTGCCGCGCGGGGTGTTGAGGATTCACCCCTCCACTTT.

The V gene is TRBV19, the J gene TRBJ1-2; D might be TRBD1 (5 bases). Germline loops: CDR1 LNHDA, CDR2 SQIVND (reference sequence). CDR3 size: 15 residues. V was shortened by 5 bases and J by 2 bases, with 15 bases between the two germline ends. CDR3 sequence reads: CASSVAGTANYGYTF. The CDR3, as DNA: TGTGCCAGTAGTGTCGCCGGGACTGCAAACTATGGCTACACCTTC.

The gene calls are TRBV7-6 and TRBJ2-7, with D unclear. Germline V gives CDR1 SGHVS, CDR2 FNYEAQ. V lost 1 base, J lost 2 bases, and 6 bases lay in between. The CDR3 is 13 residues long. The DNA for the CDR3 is TGTGCCAGCAGCTTAGAACAGCCCTACGAGCAGTACTTC. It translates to CASSLEQPYEQYF.

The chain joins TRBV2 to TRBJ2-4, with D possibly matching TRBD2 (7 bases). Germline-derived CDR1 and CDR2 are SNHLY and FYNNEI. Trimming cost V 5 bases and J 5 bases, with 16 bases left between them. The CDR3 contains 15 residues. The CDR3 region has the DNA TGTGCCAGCAGTAGGGGGGGGGCGCACGAAAACATTCAGTACTTC. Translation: CASSRGGAHENIQYF. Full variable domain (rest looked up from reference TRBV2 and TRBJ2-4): EPEVTQTPSHQVTQMGQEVILRCVPISNHLYFYWYRQILGQKVEFLVSFYNNEISEKSEIFDDQFSVERPDGSNFTLKIRSTKLEDSAMYFCASSRGGAHENIQYFGAGTRLSVL.

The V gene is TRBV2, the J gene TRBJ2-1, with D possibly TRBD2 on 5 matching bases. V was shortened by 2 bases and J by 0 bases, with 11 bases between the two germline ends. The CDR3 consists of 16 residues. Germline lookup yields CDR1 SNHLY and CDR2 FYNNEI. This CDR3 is CASSELAGSSYNEQFF. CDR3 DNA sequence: TGTGCCAGCAGTGAACTAGCAGGCAGCTCCTACAATGAGCAGTTCTTC.

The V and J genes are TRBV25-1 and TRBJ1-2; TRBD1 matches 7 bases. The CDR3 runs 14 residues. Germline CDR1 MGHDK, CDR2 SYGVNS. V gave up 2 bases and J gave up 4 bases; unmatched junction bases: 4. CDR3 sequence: CASSEHHRGYGYTF. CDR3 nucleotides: TGTGCCAGCAGTGAACACCACAGGGGCTATGGCTACACCTTC.

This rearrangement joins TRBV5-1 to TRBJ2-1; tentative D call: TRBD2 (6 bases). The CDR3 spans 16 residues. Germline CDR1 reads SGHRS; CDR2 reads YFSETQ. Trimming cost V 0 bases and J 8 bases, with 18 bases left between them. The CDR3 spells CASSLGWGESTDEQFF. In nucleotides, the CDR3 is TGCGCCAGCAGCTTGGGCTGGGGGGAGAGTACGGATGAGCAGTTCTTC.

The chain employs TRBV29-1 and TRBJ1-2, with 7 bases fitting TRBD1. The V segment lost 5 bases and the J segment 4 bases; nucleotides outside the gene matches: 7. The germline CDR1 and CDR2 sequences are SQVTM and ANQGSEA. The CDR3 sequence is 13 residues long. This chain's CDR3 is CSVTPDRAYGYTF. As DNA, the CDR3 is TGCAGCGTTACCCCCGACAGGGCCTATGGCTACACCTTC.

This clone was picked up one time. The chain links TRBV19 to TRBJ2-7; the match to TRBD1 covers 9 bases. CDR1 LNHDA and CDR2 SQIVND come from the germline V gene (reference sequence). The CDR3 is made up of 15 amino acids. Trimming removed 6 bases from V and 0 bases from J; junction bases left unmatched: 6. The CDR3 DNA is TGTGCCAGTAGGGTCGGACAGGGGAGCTCCTACGAGCAGTACTTC. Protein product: CASRVGQGSSYEQYF.

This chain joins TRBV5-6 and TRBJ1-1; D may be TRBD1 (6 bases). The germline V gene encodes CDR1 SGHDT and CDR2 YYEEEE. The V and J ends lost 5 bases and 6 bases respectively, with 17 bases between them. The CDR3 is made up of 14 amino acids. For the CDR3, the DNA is TGTGCCAGCAGAGAAGTGGGGGCTGGGGCTGAAGCTTTCTTT. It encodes CASREVGAGAEAFF. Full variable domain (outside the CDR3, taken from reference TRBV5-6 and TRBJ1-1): DAGVTQSPTHLIKTRGQQVTLRCSPKSGHDTVSWYQQALGQGPQFIFQYYEEEERQRGNFPDRFSGHQFPNYSSELNVNALLLGDSALYLCASREVGAGAEAFFGQGTRLTVV.

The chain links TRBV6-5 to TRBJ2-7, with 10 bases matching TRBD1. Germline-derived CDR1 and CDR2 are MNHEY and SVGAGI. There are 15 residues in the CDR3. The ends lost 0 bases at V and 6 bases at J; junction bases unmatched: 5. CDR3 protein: CASSYSKGTGAEQYF. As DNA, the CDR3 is TGTGCCAGCAGTTACTCCAAGGGGACAGGGGCCGAGCAGTACTTC.

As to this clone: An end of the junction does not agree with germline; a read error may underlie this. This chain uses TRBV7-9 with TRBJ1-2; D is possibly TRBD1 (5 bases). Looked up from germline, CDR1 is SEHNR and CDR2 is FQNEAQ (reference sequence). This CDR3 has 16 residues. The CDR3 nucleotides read TGTTCCAGCAGCACCTATGAGCGAGGACGGGGGTATGGCTACACCTTC. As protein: CSSSTYERGRGYGYTF.

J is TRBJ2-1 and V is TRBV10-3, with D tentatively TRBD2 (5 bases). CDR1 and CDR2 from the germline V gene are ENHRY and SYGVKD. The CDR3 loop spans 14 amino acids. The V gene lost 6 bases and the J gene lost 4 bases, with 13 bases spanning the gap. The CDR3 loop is CAIRDPRGYNEQFF. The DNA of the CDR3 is TGTGCCATCAGGGACCCTCGGGGTTACAATGAGCAGTTCTTC.

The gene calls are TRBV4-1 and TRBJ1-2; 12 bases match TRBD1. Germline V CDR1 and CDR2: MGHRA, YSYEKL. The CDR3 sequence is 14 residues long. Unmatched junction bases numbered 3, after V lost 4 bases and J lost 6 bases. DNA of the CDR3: TGCGCCAGCAGCCCGGGACAGGGGGCAAATGGCTACACCTTC. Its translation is CASSPGQGANGYTF.

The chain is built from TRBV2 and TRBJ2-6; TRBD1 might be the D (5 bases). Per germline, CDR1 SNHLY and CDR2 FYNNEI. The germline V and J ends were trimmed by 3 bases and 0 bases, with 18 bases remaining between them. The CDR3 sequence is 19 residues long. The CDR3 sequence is CASSETPTVLFSGANVLTF. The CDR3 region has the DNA TGTGCCAGCAGTGAGACTCCGACAGTACTCTTCTCTGGGGCCAACGTCCTGACTTTC.

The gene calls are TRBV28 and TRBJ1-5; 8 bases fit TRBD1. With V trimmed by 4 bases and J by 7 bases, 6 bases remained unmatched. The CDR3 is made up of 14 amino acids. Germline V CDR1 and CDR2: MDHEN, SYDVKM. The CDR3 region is CASSSTGGTQPQHF. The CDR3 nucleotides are TGTGCCAGCAGTTCCACAGGGGGGACACAGCCCCAGCATTTT. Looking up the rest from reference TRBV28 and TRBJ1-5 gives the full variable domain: DVKVTQSSRYLVKRTGEKVFLECVQDMDHENMFWYRQDPGLGLRLIYFSYDVKMKEKGDIPEGYSVSREKKERFSLILESASTNQTSMYLCASSSTGGTQPQHFGDGTRLSIL.

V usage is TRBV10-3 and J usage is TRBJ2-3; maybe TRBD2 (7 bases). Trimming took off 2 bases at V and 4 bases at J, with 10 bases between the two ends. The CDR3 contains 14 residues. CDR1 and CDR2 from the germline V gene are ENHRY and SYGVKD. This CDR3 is CAISEGRGSDTQYF. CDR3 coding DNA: TGTGCCATCAGTGAGGGGAGGGGGTCAGATACGCAGTATTTT.

The CDR3 DNA follows: TGTGCCTGGAGTGTTAAGGGGAACAATCAGCCCCAGCATTTT. Its translation: CAWSVKGNNQPQHF. This chain joins TRBV30 and TRBJ1-5; weak D call: TRBD1 (5 bases). The germline V gene encodes CDR1 GTSNPN and CDR2 SVGIG (reference sequence). The CDR3 sequence is 14 residues long. V was cut by 0 bases and J by 3 bases, with 9 bases left in between.

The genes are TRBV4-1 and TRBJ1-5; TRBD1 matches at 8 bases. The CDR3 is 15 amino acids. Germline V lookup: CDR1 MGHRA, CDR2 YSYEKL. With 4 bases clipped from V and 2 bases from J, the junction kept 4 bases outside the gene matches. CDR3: CASSRLDRGNQPQHF. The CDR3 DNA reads TGCGCCAGCAGCCGGCTGGACAGGGGCAATCAGCCCCAGCATTTT.